The clone carrying this T cell receptor beta chain was seen more than once but under ten times. These data originate in a study of T and B cells in COVID-19 patients. For the study at large: Critical illness requiring mechanical ventilation or extracorporeal membrane oxygenation affected three fifths of the roughly 20 active-infection patients.

Each TRB amplification used about 250-550 ng of genomic DNA from blood. BIOMED2 TRB-A/B primer pools were used in multiplex TRB PCR. TCRdb reanalysed the multiplex PCR reads using MiXCR and keeps one entry per CDR3 protein. The sample records some 15,000 distinct CDR3 sequences, around 30% being singletons. V dropped 4 bases and J dropped 0 bases, with 14 bases sitting between them. This CDR3 comprises 16 residues. Germline V lookup: CDR1 SGHNT, CDR2 YYREEE (reference sequence). This clonotype was obtained from a human donor who had recovered from COVID-19. This chain uses TRBV5-4 with TRBJ1-5, with D perhaps TRBD1 (5 bases). The sample taken for sequencing was blood. CDR3 sequence (DNA): TGTGCCAGCAGCCTCGGACTGGGGGTTAGCAATCAGCCCCAGCATTTT. Translation: CASSLGLGVSNQPQHF.